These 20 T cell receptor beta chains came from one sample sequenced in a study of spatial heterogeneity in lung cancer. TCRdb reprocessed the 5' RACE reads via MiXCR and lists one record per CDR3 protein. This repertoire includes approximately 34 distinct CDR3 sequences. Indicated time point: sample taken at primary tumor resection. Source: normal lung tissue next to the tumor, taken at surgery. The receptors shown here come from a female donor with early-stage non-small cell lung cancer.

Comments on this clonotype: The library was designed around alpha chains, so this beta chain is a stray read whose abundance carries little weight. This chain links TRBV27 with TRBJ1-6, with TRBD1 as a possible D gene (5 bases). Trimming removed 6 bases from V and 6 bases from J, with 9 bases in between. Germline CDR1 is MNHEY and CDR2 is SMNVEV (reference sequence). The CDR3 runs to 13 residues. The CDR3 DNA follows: TGTGCCAGCAGCGGGGACGGTAATTCACCCCTCCACTTT. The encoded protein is CASSGDGNSPLHF.

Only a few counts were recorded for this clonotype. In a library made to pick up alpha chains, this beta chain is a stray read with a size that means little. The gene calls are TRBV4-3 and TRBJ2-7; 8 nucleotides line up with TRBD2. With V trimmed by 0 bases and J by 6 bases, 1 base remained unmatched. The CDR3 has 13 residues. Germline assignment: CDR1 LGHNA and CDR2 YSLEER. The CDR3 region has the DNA TGCGCCAGCAGCCAAGATGGGACTAGCGAGCAGTACGTC. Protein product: CASSQDGTSEQYV.

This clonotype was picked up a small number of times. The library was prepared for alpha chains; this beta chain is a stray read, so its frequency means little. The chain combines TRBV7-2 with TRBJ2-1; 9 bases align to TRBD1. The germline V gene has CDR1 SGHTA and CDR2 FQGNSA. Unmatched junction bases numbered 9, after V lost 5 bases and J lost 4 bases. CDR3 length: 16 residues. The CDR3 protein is CASSTQPGQGYNEQFF. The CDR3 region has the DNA TGTGCCAGCAGCACCCAACCGGGACAGGGTTACAATGAGCAGTTCTTC.

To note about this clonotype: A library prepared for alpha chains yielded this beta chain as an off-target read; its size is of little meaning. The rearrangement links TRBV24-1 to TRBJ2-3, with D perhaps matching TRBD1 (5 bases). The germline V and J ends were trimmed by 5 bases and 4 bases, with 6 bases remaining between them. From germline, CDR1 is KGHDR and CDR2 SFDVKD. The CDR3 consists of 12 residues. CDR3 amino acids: CATSAGPDTQYF. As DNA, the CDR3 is TGTGCCACCAGTGCAGGGCCAGATACGCAGTATTTT.

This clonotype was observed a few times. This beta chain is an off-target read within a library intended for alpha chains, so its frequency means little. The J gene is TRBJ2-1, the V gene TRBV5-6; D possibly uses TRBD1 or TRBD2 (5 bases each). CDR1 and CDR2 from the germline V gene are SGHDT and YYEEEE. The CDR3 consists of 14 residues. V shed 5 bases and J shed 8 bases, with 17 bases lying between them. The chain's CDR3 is CASRVLGAGDEQFF. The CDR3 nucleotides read TGTGCCAGCAGGGTGCTAGGGGCCGGGGATGAGCAGTTCTTC.

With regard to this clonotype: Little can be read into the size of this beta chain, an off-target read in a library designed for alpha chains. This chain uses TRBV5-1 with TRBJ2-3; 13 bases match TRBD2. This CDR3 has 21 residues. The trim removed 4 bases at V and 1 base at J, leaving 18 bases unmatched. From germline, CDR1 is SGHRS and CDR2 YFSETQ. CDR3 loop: CASSEDWTSGGLVPGTDTQYF. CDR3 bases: TGCGCCAGCAGCGAGGATTGGACTAGCGGGGGCCTAGTTCCGGGCACAGATACGCAGTATTTT.

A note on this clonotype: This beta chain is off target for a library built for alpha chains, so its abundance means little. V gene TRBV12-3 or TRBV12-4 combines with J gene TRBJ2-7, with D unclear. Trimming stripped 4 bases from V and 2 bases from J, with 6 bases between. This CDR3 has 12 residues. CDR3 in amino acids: CASSSRAYEQYF. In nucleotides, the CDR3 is TGTGCCAGCAGTTCCCGAGCCTACGAGCAGTACTTC.

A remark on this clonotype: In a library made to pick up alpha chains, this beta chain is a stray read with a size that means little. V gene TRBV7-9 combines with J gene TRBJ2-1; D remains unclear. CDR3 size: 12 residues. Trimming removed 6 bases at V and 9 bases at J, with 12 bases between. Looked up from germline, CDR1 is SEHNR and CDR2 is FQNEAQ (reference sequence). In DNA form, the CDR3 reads TGTGCCAGCAGGCCCCCGTCTGCTGAGCAGTTCTTC. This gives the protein CASRPPSAEQFF.

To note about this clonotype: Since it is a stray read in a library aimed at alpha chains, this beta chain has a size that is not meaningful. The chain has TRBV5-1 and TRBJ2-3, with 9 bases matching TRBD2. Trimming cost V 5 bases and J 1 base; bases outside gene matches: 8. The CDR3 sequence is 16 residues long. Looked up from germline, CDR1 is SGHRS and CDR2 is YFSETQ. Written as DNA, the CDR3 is TGCGCCAGCAGACCAAATCCTAGCGGGGGCACAGATACGCAGTATTTT. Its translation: CASRPNPSGGTDTQYF.

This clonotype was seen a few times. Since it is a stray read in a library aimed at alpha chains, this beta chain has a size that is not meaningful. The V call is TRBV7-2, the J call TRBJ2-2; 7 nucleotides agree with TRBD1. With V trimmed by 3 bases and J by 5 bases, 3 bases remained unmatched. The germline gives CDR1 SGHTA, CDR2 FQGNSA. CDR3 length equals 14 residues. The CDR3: CASSFNRGTGELFF. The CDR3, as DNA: TGTGCCAGCAGCTTCAACAGGGGTACCGGGGAGCTGTTTTTT.

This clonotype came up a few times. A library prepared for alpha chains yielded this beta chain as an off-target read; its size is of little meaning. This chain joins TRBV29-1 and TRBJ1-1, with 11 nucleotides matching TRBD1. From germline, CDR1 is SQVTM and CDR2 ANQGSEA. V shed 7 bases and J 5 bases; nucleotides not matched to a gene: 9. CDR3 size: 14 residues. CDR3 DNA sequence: TGCAGCGCTGGAGCGGGACAGGGGGGAACTGAAGCTTTCTTT. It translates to CSAGAGQGGTEAFF.

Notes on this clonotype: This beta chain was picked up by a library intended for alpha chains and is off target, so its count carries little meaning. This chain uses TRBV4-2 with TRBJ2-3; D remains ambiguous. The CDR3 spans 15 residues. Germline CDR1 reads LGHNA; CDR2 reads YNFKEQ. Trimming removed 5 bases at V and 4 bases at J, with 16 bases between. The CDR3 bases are TGTGCCAGCAGCGGAAATGGTCAGGAGTCAGATACGCAGTATTTT. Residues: CASSGNGQESDTQYF.

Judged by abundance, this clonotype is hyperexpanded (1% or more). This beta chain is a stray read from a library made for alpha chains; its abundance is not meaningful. The CDR3 sequence is CASSSDFSGDTQYF. In nucleotides, the CDR3 is TGCGCCAGCAGCTCTGACTTTTCGGGGGATACGCAGTATTTT. The chain has TRBV5-1 and TRBJ2-3, with D possibly TRBD2 on 5 matching bases. Germline V gene sequence: CDR1 SGHRS, CDR2 YFSETQ. There are 14 residues in the CDR3. Trimming left V 3 bases short and J 6 bases short, with 14 bases between.

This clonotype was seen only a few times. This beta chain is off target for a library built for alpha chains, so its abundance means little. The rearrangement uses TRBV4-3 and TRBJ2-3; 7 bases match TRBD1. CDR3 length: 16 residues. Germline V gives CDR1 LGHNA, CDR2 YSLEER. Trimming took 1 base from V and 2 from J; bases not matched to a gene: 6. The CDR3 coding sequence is TGCGCCAGCAGCCAAGGTAGGGGGCGGATCACAGATACGCAGTATTTT. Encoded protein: CASSQGRGRITDTQYF.

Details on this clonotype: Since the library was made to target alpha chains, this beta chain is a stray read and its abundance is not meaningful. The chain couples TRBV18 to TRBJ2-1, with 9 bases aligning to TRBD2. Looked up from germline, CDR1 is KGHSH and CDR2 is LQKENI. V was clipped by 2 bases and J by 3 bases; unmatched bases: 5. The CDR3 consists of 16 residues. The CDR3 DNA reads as TGTGCCAGCTCACCAACTCTAGCGGGGAGCTACAATGAGCAGTTCTTC. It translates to CASSPTLAGSYNEQFF.

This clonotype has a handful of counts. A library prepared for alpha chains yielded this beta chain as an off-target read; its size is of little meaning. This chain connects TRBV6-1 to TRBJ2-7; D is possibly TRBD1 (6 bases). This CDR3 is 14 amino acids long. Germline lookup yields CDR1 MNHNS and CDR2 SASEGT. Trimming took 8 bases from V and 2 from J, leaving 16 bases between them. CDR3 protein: CASDRTVLTYEQYF. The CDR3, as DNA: TGTGCCAGCGATCGGACAGTCTTAACCTACGAGCAGTACTTC.

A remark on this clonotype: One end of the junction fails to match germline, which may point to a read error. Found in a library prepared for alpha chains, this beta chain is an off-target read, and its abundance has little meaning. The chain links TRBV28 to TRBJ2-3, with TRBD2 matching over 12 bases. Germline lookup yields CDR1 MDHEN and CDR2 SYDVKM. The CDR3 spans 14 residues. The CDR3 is CLAGGPNPTDTQYF. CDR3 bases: TGCCTAGCGGGAGGGCCGAATCCCACAGATACGCAGTATTTT.

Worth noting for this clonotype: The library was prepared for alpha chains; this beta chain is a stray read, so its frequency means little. The CDR3 sequence is CASSQEWGPKSGYTF. The CDR3 bases are TGCGCCAGCAGCCAAGAATGGGGCCCAAAAAGTGGCTACACCTTC. The chain links TRBV4-1 to TRBJ1-2; a possible D gene is TRBD1 (5 bases). CDR3 length: 15 residues. From germline, CDR1 is MGHRA and CDR2 YSYEKL. V was cut by 0 bases and J by 7 bases, with 15 bases left in between.

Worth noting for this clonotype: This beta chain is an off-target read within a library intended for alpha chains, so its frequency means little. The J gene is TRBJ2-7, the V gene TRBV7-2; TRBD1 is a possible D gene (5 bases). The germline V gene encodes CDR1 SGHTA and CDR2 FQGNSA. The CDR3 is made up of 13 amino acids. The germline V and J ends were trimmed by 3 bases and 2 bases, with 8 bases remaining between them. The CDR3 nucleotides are TGTGCCAGCAGCTTTCAGGGAACCTACGAGCAGTACTTC. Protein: CASSFQGTYEQYF.

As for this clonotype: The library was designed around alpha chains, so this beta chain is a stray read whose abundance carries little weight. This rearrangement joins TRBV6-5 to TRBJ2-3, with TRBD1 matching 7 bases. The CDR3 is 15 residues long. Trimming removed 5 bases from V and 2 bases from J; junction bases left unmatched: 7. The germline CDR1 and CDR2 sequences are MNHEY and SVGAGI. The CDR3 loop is CASSDRAGATDTQYF. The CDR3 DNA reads TGTGCCAGCAGTGACAGGGCCGGGGCCACAGATACGCAGTATTTT.